These 25 T cell receptor beta chains share one sample of origin, sequenced in a study of OX40 agonist ivuxolimab in advanced cancers. Method: immunoSEQ multiplex PCR; TCRdb's copy keeps in-frame clones and lacks some. The repertoire holds fewer than 85,000 clones, with about 90% as singletons. Source: CD4+ or CD8+ T cells sorted from blood, taken in a trial of the OX40 agonist ivuxolimab. These receptors were collected from an adult with an advanced solid tumor such as melanoma, head and neck, liver or kidney cancer.

The chain combines TRBV28 with TRBJ1-1; weak D call: TRBD1 (6 bases). Germline V gives CDR1 MDHEN, CDR2 SYDVKM. The CDR3 runs 14 residues. The V end lost 3 bases, the J end lost 2 bases, and 10 bases lay between the germline ends. The CDR3 reads CASSFGGGNTEAFF. The CDR3 DNA sequence: TGTGCCAGCAGTTTCGGAGGGGGAAACACTGAAGCTTTCTTT.

The V and J genes are TRBV29-1 and TRBJ1-1; D not certain. The CDR3 has 11 amino acids. The V end lost 5 bases, the J end lost 2 bases, and 6 bases lay between the germline ends. Germline V lookup: CDR1 SQVTM, CDR2 ANQGSEA. CDR3 in amino acids: CSVRSNTEAFF. The CDR3 DNA reads as TGCAGCGTTCGCTCCAACACTGAAGCTTTCTTT. The full variable domain, in which reference TRBV29-1 and TRBJ1-1 provide the parts outside the CDR3, is SAVISQKPSRDICQRGTSLTIQCQVDSQVTMMFWYRQQPGQSLTLIATANQGSEATYESGFVIDKFPISRPNLTFSTLTVSNMSPEDSSIYLCSVRSNTEAFFGQGTRLTVV.

The CDR3 sequence is CASSFPGQGNRELFF. DNA of the CDR3: TGTGCCAGCAGCTTTCCGGGACAGGGGAACAGGGAGCTGTTTTTT. The chain carries TRBV7-9 and TRBJ2-2; 10 bases align to TRBD1. Germline values: CDR1 SEHNR, CDR2 FQNEAQ (reference sequence). Trimming removed 3 bases from V and 9 bases from J; junction bases left unmatched: 7. CDR3 length equals 15 residues.

V is TRBV5-1 and J is TRBJ2-3, with 8 bases identical to TRBD2. This CDR3 is 14 amino acids long. The junction had 6 bases not matched to a gene; V was cut back by 6 bases and J by 3 bases. Germline V gene lookup returns CDR1 SGHRS and CDR2 YFSETQ. CDR3 coding DNA: TGCGCCAGCACTACCAGACTAGCGACAGATACGCAGTATTTT. Protein product: CASTTRLATDTQYF.

A single count supports this clone. V usage is TRBV6-6 and J usage is TRBJ1-1; 7 nucleotides align to TRBD1. Trimming removed 5 bases from V and 4 bases from J; junction bases left unmatched: 4. This CDR3 has 13 residues. Germline-derived CDR1 and CDR2 are MNHNY and SVGAGI (reference sequence). The CDR3 DNA reads TGTGCCAGCAGTGCAGGGGGGGCCACTGAAGCTTTCTTT. This encodes CASSAGGATEAFF.

This rearrangement joins TRBV7-6 to TRBJ2-1; TRBD2 matches 11 bases. The CDR3 covers 17 residues. Germline V gene lookup returns CDR1 SGHVS and CDR2 FNYEAQ. With V trimmed by 4 bases and J by 5 bases, 10 bases remained unmatched. The CDR3 loop reads CASSSILLAGAHNEQFF. The CDR3 DNA follows: TGTGCCAGCAGCTCAATCTTACTAGCGGGAGCGCACAATGAGCAGTTCTTC.

The genes are TRBV29-1 and TRBJ1-1, with 7 nucleotides matching TRBD1. The CDR3 is made up of 13 amino acids. Trimming removed 7 bases from V and 6 bases from J; junction bases left unmatched: 11. Germline lookup yields CDR1 SQVTM and CDR2 ANQGSEA. Here the CDR3 reads CSDQEDRTSEAFF. The CDR3 DNA is TGCAGCGATCAAGAGGACAGGACTTCTGAAGCTTTCTTT. Full variable domain (missing parts from reference TRBV29-1 and TRBJ1-1): SAVISQKPSRDICQRGTSLTIQCQVDSQVTMMFWYRQQPGQSLTLIATANQGSEATYESGFVIDKFPISRPNLTFSTLTVSNMSPEDSSIYLCSDQEDRTSEAFFGQGTRLTVV.

This chain uses TRBV20-1 with TRBJ2-7; D not resolved. The CDR3 has 11 amino acids. CDR1 is DFQATT, CDR2 SNEGSKA, per germline (reference sequence). Trimming took 3 bases from V and 2 from J, leaving 5 bases between them. The CDR3 loop reads CSASRTYEQYF. CDR3 bases: TGCAGTGCTAGTCGGACCTACGAGCAGTACTTC.

The chain couples TRBV9 to TRBJ2-5, with no clear D. Germline values: CDR1 SGDLS, CDR2 YYNGEE. The CDR3 covers 14 residues. V lost 4 bases and J 7 bases, leaving 17 bases between the germline ends. The CDR3 DNA is TGTGCCAGCAGCACGGAACCCGGTGAAGGGACCCAGTACTTC. Protein sequence: CASSTEPGEGTQYF.

The V gene is TRBV5-1, the J gene TRBJ2-3; the D is unclear. V gave up 4 bases and J gave up 0 bases, with 9 bases separating them. This CDR3 contains 14 residues. Germline values: CDR1 SGHRS, CDR2 YFSETQ. CDR3 nucleotides: TGCGCCAGCAGCATTCGGACCAGCACAGATACGCAGTATTTT. Amino acids: CASSIRTSTDTQYF.

The chain joins TRBV10-3 to TRBJ1-3; no clear D gene. Deletions cut 0 bases from V and 0 bases from J, with 9 bases between. The germline CDR1 and CDR2 sequences are ENHRY and SYGVKD. This CDR3 is built from 16 residues. CDR3 coding DNA: TGTGCCATCAGTGAGTCCCTGGCAGCCTCTGGAAACACCATATATTTT. This encodes CAISESLAASGNTIYF.

The chain joins TRBV30 to TRBJ1-2, with 8 bases that match TRBD1. Looked up from germline, CDR1 is GTSNPN and CDR2 is SVGIG (reference sequence). J gave up 8 bases and V 3 bases, and 8 bases lay outside the gene matches. This CDR3 region has 13 residues. The CDR3 sequence: CAWSAQAGGGYTF. CDR3 in DNA: TGTGCCTGGAGCGCCCAGGCAGGGGGCGGCTACACCTTC.

The rearrangement uses TRBV5-4 and TRBJ2-1, with D unresolved. The V end lost 0 bases, the J end lost 12 bases, and 16 bases lay between the germline ends. This CDR3 contains 14 residues. CDR1 and CDR2 (germline): SGHNT, YYREEE (reference sequence). The CDR3, as DNA: TGTGCCAGCAGCTTGGAATCCCCCTCCTGGGGGCAGTTCTTC. Encoded protein: CASSLESPSWGQFF.

The chain employs TRBV9 and TRBJ2-7; 10 bases line up with TRBD2. Germline V lookup: CDR1 SGDLS, CDR2 YYNGEE. V was clipped by 0 bases and J by 7 bases; unmatched bases: 13. CDR3 size: 17 residues. The CDR3 here is CASSVVRPAGGAWEQYF. CDR3 DNA sequence: TGTGCCAGCAGCGTAGTTCGTCCAGCGGGAGGGGCGTGGGAGCAGTACTTC. The entire variable domain, with the rest obtained from reference TRBV9 and TRBJ2-7, is as follows: DSGVTQTPKHLITATGQRVTLRCSPRSGDLSVYWYQQSLDQGLQFLIQYYNGEERAKGNILERFSAQQFPDLHSELNLSSLELGDSALYFCASSVVRPAGGAWEQYFGPGTRLTVT.

This clone is a singleton in its sample. This sequence joins TRBV13 and TRBJ2-3; TRBD2 might be the D (5 bases). The germline V gene encodes CDR1 PRHDT and CDR2 FYEKMQ (reference sequence). CDR3 size: 13 residues. V was clipped by 5 bases and J by 2 bases, with 8 bases between them. This CDR3 reads CASSKRFTDTQYF. In DNA, the CDR3 is TGTGCCAGCAGCAAGCGGTTCACAGATACGCAGTATTTT.

Here the CDR3 reads CAWSVLSENQPQHF. Here the CDR3 DNA reads TGTGCCTGGAGTGTACTGTCGGAAAATCAGCCCCAGCATTTT. The chain recombines TRBV30 with TRBJ1-5; D gene unclear. The CDR3 has 14 amino acids. The germline gives CDR1 GTSNPN, CDR2 SVGIG (reference sequence). Trimming removed 0 bases from V and 4 bases from J, with 10 bases in between.

This clone was observed a handful of times. This chain joins TRBV4-1 and TRBJ2-7; D is undetermined. V was pared by 1 base and J by 6 bases, with 10 bases between. Germline lookup yields CDR1 MGHRA and CDR2 YSYEKL. The CDR3 runs to 13 residues. The CDR3 nucleotides read TGCGCCAGCAGCCAAGTTCGGCGATCCGAGCAGTACTTC. Its protein is CASSQVRRSEQYF.

This sequence joins TRBV6-5 and TRBJ2-3; TRBD2 agrees at 8 bases. Germline values: CDR1 MNHEY, CDR2 SVGAGI. With 2 bases clipped from V and 3 bases from J, the junction kept 7 bases outside the gene matches. The CDR3 runs to 16 residues. The chain's CDR3 is CASSYSGSGKTDTQYF. In DNA, the CDR3 is TGTGCCAGCAGTTACAGCGGGAGTGGGAAAACAGATACGCAGTATTTT.

This chain connects TRBV4-1 to TRBJ2-1, with 14 bases identical to TRBD2. The CDR3 loop spans 16 amino acids. The junction had 4 bases not matched to a gene; V was cut back by 0 bases and J by 9 bases. The germline CDR1 and CDR2 sequences are MGHRA and YSYEKL. The CDR3 region is CASSQDRLAGGGEQFF. The DNA for the CDR3 is TGCGCCAGCAGCCAAGATAGACTAGCGGGAGGGGGTGAGCAGTTCTTC.

The chain recombines TRBV6-5 with TRBJ1-1; D ambiguous. The CDR3 sequence is 14 residues long. CDR1 MNHEY and CDR2 SVGAGI come from the germline V gene. Trimming cost V 5 bases and J 1 base, with 11 bases left between them. The CDR3 here is CASSGLGKNTEAFF. CDR3 coding DNA: TGTGCCAGCAGTGGCCTGGGGAAGAACACTGAAGCTTTCTTT.

The genes are TRBV27 and TRBJ1-2, with D tentatively TRBD1 (5 bases). The CDR3 totals 14 residues. V was pared by 6 bases and J by 2 bases, with 13 bases between. The germline gives CDR1 MNHEY, CDR2 SMNVEV (reference sequence). CDR3 loop: CASRQMGLNYGYTF. The CDR3 DNA reads TGTGCCAGCAGGCAAATGGGACTGAACTATGGCTACACCTTC.

The rearrangement links TRBV5-1 to TRBJ2-5, with 7 positions matching TRBD1. The tail of the sequence fits TRBJ2-7 better, so the J call may be wrong. Germline lookup yields CDR1 SGHRS and CDR2 YFSETQ. The CDR3 length is 14 residues. CDR3 coding DNA: TGCGCCAGCAGCTTGGGGACAGGTCCCTACGAGCAGTACTTC. This gives the protein CASSLGTGPYEQYF.

The V and J genes are TRBV2 and TRBJ1-1; D remains unclear. The CDR3 extends over 14 amino acids. Trimming left V 1 base short and J 2 bases short, with 8 bases between. Germline lookup yields CDR1 SNHLY and CDR2 FYNNEI. The CDR3 loop is CASSEGTRNTEAFF. In nucleotides, the CDR3 is TGTGCCAGCAGTGAAGGGACGCGCAACACTGAAGCTTTCTTT.

For this clone: The sample holds other DNA sequences that translate to the same CDR3. The rearrangement uses TRBV18 and TRBJ1-4; 9 bases align to TRBD1. The CDR3 length is 15 residues. Germline values: CDR1 KGHSH, CDR2 LQKENI. V lost 0 bases and J lost 7; bases outside the gene matches: 3. The CDR3 bases are TGTGCCAGCTCACCACCGGGACAGGGAGGTGAAAAACTGTTTTTT. It encodes CASSPPGQGGEKLFF.

The V call is TRBV4-2, the J call TRBJ1-1; 8 nucleotides line up with TRBD1. CDR3 length equals 15 residues. V was pared by 3 bases and J by 1 base, with 4 bases of the junction left unmatched. Germline CDR1 is LGHNA and CDR2 is YNFKEQ. The CDR3 DNA reads TGTGCCAGCAGCCACTTGGACAGGGAGAACACTGAAGCTTTCTTT. Its translation is CASSHLDRENTEAFF.